Sequencing of this T cell receptor (beta chain) was carried out in a study of T cells after yellow fever vaccination. Study-level results: Subsequent to the booster, the majority of primary-vaccination clones reappeared (around 96% CD4, around 90% CD8).

TCRdb ran MiXCR on the 5' RACE reads and lists one entry per CDR3 protein. The sample holds more than 10,000 distinct CDR3 sequences, 4.5% to 5% seen once. Germline assignment: CDR1 MDHEN and CDR2 SYDVKM. With 8 bases clipped from V and 11 bases from J, the junction kept 11 bases outside the gene matches. The CDR3 contains 13 residues. This clonotype occurred many times. Sequencing was performed on PBMCs, either bulk or a sorted T-cell subset (CD4+, CD8+, memory, or dextramer-sorted; not recorded which), taken 45 days after the yellow fever booster vaccination. The gene calls are TRBV28 and TRBJ1-1, with TRBD1 matching 10 bases. The sequence came from a man aged 30 to 45 who received the YFV17D yellow fever vaccine. CDR3 DNA sequence: TGTGCCAGCCTCGGACAGGGGGAAACCGAGGCTTTCTTT. Translation: CASLGQGETEAFF.